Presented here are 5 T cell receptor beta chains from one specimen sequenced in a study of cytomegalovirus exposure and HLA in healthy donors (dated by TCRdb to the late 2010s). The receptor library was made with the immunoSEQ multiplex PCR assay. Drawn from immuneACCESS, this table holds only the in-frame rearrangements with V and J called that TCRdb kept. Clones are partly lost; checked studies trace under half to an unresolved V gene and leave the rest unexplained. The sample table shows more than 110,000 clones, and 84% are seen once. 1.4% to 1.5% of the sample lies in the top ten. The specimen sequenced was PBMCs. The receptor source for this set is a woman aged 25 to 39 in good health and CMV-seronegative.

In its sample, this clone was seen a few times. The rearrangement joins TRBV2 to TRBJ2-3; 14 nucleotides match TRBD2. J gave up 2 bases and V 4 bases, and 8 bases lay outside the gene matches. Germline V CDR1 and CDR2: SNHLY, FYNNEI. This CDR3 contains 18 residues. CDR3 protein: CASSARPTSGGDTDTQYF. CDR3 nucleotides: TGTGCCAGCAGTGCCCGCCCGACTAGCGGGGGGGACACAGATACGCAGTATTTT.

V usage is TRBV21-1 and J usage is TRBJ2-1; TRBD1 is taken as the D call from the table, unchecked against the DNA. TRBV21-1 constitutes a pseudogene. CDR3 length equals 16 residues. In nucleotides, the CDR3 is TGTGCCAGCAGCACCAATGACATTAGCTCCTACAATGAGCAGTTCTTC. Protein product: CASSTNDISSYNEQFF.

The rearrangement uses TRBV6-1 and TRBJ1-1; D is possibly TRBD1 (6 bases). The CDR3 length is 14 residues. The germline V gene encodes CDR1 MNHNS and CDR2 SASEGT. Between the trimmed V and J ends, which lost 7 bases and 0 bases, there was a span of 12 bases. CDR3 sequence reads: CASNRAAVNTEAFF. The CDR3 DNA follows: TGTGCCAGCAACAGGGCAGCCGTGAACACTGAAGCTTTCTTT.

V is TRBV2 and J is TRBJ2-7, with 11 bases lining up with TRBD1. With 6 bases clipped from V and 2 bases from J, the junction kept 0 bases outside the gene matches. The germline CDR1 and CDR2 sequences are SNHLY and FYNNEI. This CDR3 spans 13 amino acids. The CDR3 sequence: CASRGQGAYEQYF. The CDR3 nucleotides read TGTGCCAGCAGGGGACAGGGGGCCTACGAGCAGTACTTC.

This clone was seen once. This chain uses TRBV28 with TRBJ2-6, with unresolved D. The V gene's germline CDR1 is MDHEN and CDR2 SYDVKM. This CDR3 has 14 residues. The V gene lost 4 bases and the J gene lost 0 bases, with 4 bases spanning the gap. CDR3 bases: TGTGCCAGCAGTTCCGGCTCTGGGGCCAACGTCCTGACTTTC. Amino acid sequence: CASSSGSGANVLTF.